A selection of T cell receptor beta chains follows, all from one sample in a study of vaccination effects on CD4 cells after COVID-19. Assay: immunoSEQ multiplex PCR; the TCRdb copy retains only in-frame clones and omits some. The sample consists of roughly 35,000 clones, roughly 66% of them appearing once. Their cognate antigens are unknown. This specimen was CD4+ T cells from PBMCs cultured with HCoV-OC43 spike peptides, taken before COVID-19 vaccination. The source is a human donor who received a COVID-19 vaccine. Each CDR3 is given with its conserved first and last residue. The D gene is left open where the match is weak. Clone size appears in some rows only: once, few, many, or a class for an expanded clone.

>TRBJ2-3|TRBD2|NA|TRBV7-7
TGTGCCAGCAGCTCACTAGCGGGGCGTGCAGATACGCAGTATTTT
CASSSLAGRADTQYF
>TRBJ2-1|NA|NA|TRBV5-1
TGCGCCAGCCAACTTGGGTCTACCGACTACAATGAGCAGTTCTTC
CASQLGSTDYNEQFF
>TRBJ2-3|NA|NA|TRBV7-2
TGTGCCAGCAGCTCGGCACCAGCGGGTACTAGCACAGATACGCAGTATTTT
CASSSAPAGTSTDTQYF
>TRBJ2-2|TRBD2|NA|TRBV19
TGTGCCAGTAGTATAGTACTAGCGGGGAACACCGGGGAGCTGTTTTTT
CASSIVLAGNTGELFF
>TRBJ1-5|TRBD1|NA|TRBV19
TGTGCCAGCAGGAAAGACAGGGTCCAGCCCCAGCATTTT
CASRKDRVQPQHF
>TRBJ2-7|NA|NA|TRBV5-1
TGCGCCAGCAGCTTGGAAGTTGCCGCTAGGTCCGAGCAGTACTTC
CASSLEVAARSEQYF
>TRBJ1-2|NA|NA|TRBV18
TGTGCCAGCTCACCAGGCAGGGGAGAGGCTGGCTACACCTTC
CASSPGRGEAGYTF
>TRBJ2-7|TRBD2|NA|TRBV19
TGTGCCAGTAGTATCTCCGGACTAGCGGGGGACGAGCAGTACTTC
CASSISGLAGDEQYF
>TRBJ1-1|NA|NA|TRBV5-1
TGCGCCAGCAGCTTGGGGTTCGGGGTCACTGAAGCTTTCTTT
CASSLGFGVTEAFF
>TRBJ2-7|TRBD1|medium-sized|TRBV3-1/TRBV3-2
TGTGCCAGCAGCCTAGAGCAGGGGGCGCGAGGGCAGTACTTC
CASSLEQGARGQYF
>TRBJ2-3|TRBD2|NA|TRBV10-3
TGTGCCATCAGTGAGGGTAGCGGGAACACAGATACGCAGTATTTT
CAISEGSGNTDTQYF
>TRBJ2-7|NA|NA|TRBV2
TGTGCCAGCAGTGAATCATTAGGAGGCGAGCAGTACTTC
CASSESLGGEQYF
>TRBJ2-7|NA|few|TRBV25-1
TGTGCCAGCAGTGCCCAAAGGACACCACTAAGGTGGTACTTC
CASSAQRTPLRWYF
>TRBJ1-4|NA|NA|TRBV2
TGTGCCAGCAGTGTGATTGGGCAGGGCGTTGAAAAACTGTTTTTT
CASSVIGQGVEKLFF
>TRBJ2-1|TRBD2|NA|TRBV10-3
TGTGCCATCAGTGCCGCAGCGGGAGCGATCAATGAGCAGTTCTTC
CAISAAAGAINEQFF
>TRBJ1-1|TRBD1|NA|TRBV6-5
TGTGCCAGCATTAGACAGGGCTTCACTGAAGCTTTCTTT
CASIRQGFTEAFF
>TRBJ2-5|NA|NA|TRBV12-3/TRBV12-4
TGTGCCAGCAGTTTCCAGGGCGGGGAGACCCAGTACTTC
CASSFQGGETQYF